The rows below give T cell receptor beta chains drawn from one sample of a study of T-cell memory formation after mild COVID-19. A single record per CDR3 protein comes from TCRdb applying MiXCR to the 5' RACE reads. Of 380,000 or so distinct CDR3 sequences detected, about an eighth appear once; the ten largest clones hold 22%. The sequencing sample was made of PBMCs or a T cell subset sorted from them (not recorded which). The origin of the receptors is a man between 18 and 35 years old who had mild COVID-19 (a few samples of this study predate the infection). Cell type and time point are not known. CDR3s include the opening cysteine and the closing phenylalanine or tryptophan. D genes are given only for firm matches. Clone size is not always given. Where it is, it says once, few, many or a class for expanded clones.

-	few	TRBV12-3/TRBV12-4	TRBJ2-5	TGTGCCAGCAGCTCCCGCGGGGACCGAGAGACCCAGTACTTC	CASSSRGDRETQYF
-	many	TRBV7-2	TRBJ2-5	TGTGCCAGCAGCTCCGGGACGGTCCGGGAGACCCAGTACTTC	CASSSGTVRETQYF
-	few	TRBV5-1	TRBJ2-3	TGCGCCAGCAGCTTGGTTACGGGGGAGGTGAATACGCAGTATTTT	CASSLVTGEVNTQYF
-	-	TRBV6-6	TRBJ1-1	TGTGCCAGCAGTAAGACAGCCGATGAAGCTTTCTTT	CASSKTADEAFF
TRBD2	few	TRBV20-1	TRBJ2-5	TGCAGTGCTACCTGGACTAGCGGGGAGATCCAAGAGACCCAGTACTTC	CSATWTSGEIQETQYF
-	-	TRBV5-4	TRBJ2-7	TGTGCCAGCAGCTTTGGGGGCGAGCAGTACTTC	CASSFGGEQYF
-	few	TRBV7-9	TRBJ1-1	TGTGCCAGCAGGGCGAGGCGGGTGGGGGGCGCTTGGAACACTGAAGCTTTCTTT	CASRARRVGGAWNTEAFF
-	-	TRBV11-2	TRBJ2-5	TGTGCCAGCACCTCAGGGATGCAGACCCAGTACTTC	CASTSGMQTQYF
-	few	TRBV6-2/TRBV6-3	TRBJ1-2	TGTGCCAGCAGGCAGACAGGCGACTATGGCTACACCTTC	CASRQTGDYGYTF
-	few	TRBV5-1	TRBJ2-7	TGCGCCAGCAGCTTGTCCGACGGGTACGAGCAGTACTTC	CASSLSDGYEQYF
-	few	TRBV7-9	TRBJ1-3	TGTGCCAGCAGCTTTGTCGGGTCTGGAAACACCATATATTTT	CASSFVGSGNTIYF
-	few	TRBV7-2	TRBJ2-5	TGTGCCAGCAGCAGTGGGGACCAAGAGACCCAGTACTTC	CASSSGDQETQYF